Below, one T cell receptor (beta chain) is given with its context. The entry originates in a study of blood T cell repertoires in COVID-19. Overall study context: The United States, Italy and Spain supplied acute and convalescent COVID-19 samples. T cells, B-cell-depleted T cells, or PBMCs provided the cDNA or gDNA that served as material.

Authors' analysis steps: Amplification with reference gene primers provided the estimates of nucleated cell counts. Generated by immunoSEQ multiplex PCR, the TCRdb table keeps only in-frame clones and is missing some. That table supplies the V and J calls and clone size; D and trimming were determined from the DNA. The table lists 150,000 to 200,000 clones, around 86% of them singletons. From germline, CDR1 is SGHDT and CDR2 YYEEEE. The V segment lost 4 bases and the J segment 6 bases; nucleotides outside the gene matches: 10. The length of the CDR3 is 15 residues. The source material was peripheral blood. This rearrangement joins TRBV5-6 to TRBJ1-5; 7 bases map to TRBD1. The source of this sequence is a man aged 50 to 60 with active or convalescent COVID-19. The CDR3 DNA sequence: TGTGCCAGCAGCCCTGCCGAGACAGGGCTTCAGCCCCAGCATTTT. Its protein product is CASSPAETGLQPQHF. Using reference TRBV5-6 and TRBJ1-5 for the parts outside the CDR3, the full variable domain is DAGVTQSPTHLIKTRGQQVTLRCSPKSGHDTVSWYQQALGQGPQFIFQYYEEEERQRGNFPDRFSGHQFPNYSSELNVNALLLGDSALYLCASSPAETGLQPQHFGDGTRLSIL.